The rows below give T cell receptor beta chains drawn from one sample of a study of identical twins. TCRdb fed the 5' RACE reads into MiXCR, producing one record per CDR3 protein. The sample lists fewer than 250,000 distinct CDR3 sequences, roughly 7% occurring once. This same sample was also part of a study on yellow fever vaccine responses in identical twins.

Sequencing used memory (CD45RO+) T cells sorted from blood. Receptor source: a woman under 30 in good health. CDR3s include the opening cysteine and the closing phenylalanine or tryptophan. The D gene is left open where the match is weak. Clone size is given for some rows only: seen once, a few or many times, or a class if the clone is expanded.

CDR3 protein,CDR3 DNA,D gene,V gene,J gene,clone size
CASSLSLAGGVEQFF,TGTGCCAGCAGCTTAAGTCTAGCGGGAGGGGTTGAGCAGTTCTTC,TRBD2,TRBV7-3,TRBJ2-1,few
CASGSMGTGDEKLFF,TGTGCCAGCGGATCGATGGGGACAGGGGATGAAAAACTGTTTTTT,TRBD1,TRBV2,TRBJ1-4,NA
CSASVGQGKPEAFF,TGCAGTGCTAGTGTGGGACAGGGTAAACCTGAAGCTTTCTTT,TRBD1,TRBV20-1,TRBJ1-1,NA
CASRGGAHNEQFF,TGTGCCAGCAGGGGGGGCGCCCACAATGAGCAGTTCTTC,NA,TRBV6-1,TRBJ2-1,few
CSALGLAGVSWNEQFF,TGCAGTGCCTTGGGACTAGCGGGAGTAAGTTGGAATGAGCAGTTCTTC,TRBD2,TRBV20-1,TRBJ2-1,few
CSASGVEGRFNEQFF,TGCAGTGCTAGTGGGGTAGAGGGGCGCTTCAATGAGCAGTTCTTC,NA,TRBV20-1,TRBJ2-1,NA
CAISVGGVETQYF,TGTGCCATCAGTGTGGGGGGCGTGGAGACCCAGTACTTC,NA,TRBV10-3,TRBJ2-5,many
CASNLGGSLHF,TGTGCCAGCAACCTTGGGGGGTCCCTCCACTTT,NA,TRBV12-3/TRBV12-4,TRBJ1-6,many
CASSQDRLAGLTDTRYF,TGCGCCAGCAGCCAAGATCGGCTAGCGGGGCTCACAGATACGCGGTATTTT,TRBD2,TRBV4-1,TRBJ2-3,few
CASSPGWGGPYEQYF,TGTGCCAGCAGCCCCGGGTGGGGAGGCCCCTACGAGCAGTACTTC,NA,TRBV27,TRBJ2-7,NA
CASSPGWLDYEQYF,TGTGCCAGCAGCCCCGGTTGGCTCGACTACGAGCAGTACTTC,NA,TRBV11-2,TRBJ2-7,few
CASSQGLPSTYEQYF,TGTGCCAGCAGCCAAGGGTTGCCTAGTACCTACGAGCAGTACTTC,NA,TRBV3-1,TRBJ2-7,many
CATSDGGTPNYGYTF,TGTGCCACCAGTGATGGCGGGACACCTAACTATGGCTACACCTTC,NA,TRBV24-1,TRBJ1-2,NA